Listed below are T cell receptor beta chains from one sample, sequenced in a study of cytomegalovirus exposure and HLA in healthy donors. Measured with immunoSEQ multiplex PCR; TCRdb has only the in-frame clones, and not every one. The sample yields some 140,000 clones, around 73% seen once. Sequenced sample: PBMCs. The receptor set was obtained from a man between 50 and 59 years old in good health and CMV-seronegative. CDR3s include the opening cysteine and the closing phenylalanine or tryptophan. A D gene is named only where the DNA matches it firmly.

CDR3 protein	V gene	J gene	D gene
CASSRQGSQETQYF	TRBV7-2	TRBJ2-5	-
CASLLRAALTDTQYF	TRBV5-1	TRBJ2-3	-
CASSLTWIGNEQYF	TRBV28	TRBJ2-7	-
CASSSAGQGATQYF	TRBV18	TRBJ2-5	TRBD1
CASSPGSPGEQYF	TRBV11-2	TRBJ2-7	-
CASSLGDRGFLEAFF	TRBV5-4	TRBJ1-1	TRBD1
CACRRGDTQYF	TRBV30	TRBJ2-3	-
CASSFLTELGRTYEQYF	TRBV7-9	TRBJ2-7	-
CASSKTVFTGELFF	TRBV7-3	TRBJ2-2	-
CASSLLAGTDTQYF	TRBV7-2	TRBJ2-3	TRBD2
CASSRTTDTQYF	TRBV9	TRBJ2-3	-
CASSQGGTTTDTQYF	TRBV7-9	TRBJ2-3	TRBD1
CASSVAGNQPQHF	TRBV9	TRBJ1-5	-
CASSASGSDPPVQYF	TRBV7-6	TRBJ2-7	-
CATLGGATYSNQPQHF	TRBV28	TRBJ1-5	TRBD1
CASSGQGRFTEAFF	TRBV11-2	TRBJ1-1	TRBD1
CASSPLTAGGSDTQYF	TRBV7-2	TRBJ2-3	TRBD2
CASSSGQGLTEAFF	TRBV5-1	TRBJ1-1	TRBD1
CAIKGGPENTEAFF	TRBV10-3	TRBJ1-1	-